The clone carrying this TCR beta chain was seen only a few times. MiXCR, applied by TCRdb to the RACE reads, yields one record per CDR3 protein. The sample has around 110,000 distinct CDR3 sequences, 9% to 14% seen once. The data derive from a study of human T cells and chemical hapten exposure. Trimming stripped 4 bases from V and 3 bases from J, with 11 bases between. Germline CDR1 and CDR2: SGHRS and YFSETQ. This CDR3 contains 13 residues. Time point meaning: patch test 1, 2 weeks after DPC sensitization. As for treatment: therapeutic diphenylcyclopropenone sensitization with weekly scalp DPC. V usage is TRBV5-1 and J usage is TRBJ2-7; weak D call: TRBD1 (6 bases). This TCR was recovered from a woman between 50 and 59 years old with alopecia areata. Some clones in this sample may be carry-over from other donors' samples. Sequenced here: whole blood, sampled in connection with sensitization to the hapten diphenylcyclopropenone (DPC). The CDR3 region is CASSIGTNYEQYF. The CDR3 DNA follows: TGCGCCAGCAGCATAGGGACAAACTACGAGCAGTACTTC.